A single sample is the source of the 26 T cell receptor beta chains below, sequenced in a study of blood T cell repertoires in COVID-19. The protocol was immunoSEQ multiplex PCR, while the TCRdb copy is restricted to in-frame clones and leaves out a portion. Here the sample spans about 78,000 clones, around four fifths being singletons. The sequenced material came from peripheral blood. All receptors derive from a human donor in a cohort sampled during active COVID-19.

This clone showed up just once. This chain uses TRBV7-9 with TRBJ2-5; 12 nucleotides line up with TRBD2. Trimming cost V 5 bases and J 5 bases; bases outside gene matches: 3. CDR3 size: 14 residues. CDR1 SEHNR and CDR2 FQNEAQ come from the germline V gene (reference sequence). The CDR3 sequence is CASSPGTSGETQYF. CDR3 coding DNA: TGTGCCAGCAGCCCCGGGACTAGCGGGGAGACCCAGTACTTC.

The J gene is TRBJ2-2, the V gene TRBV11-3; D gene ambiguous. Germline loops: CDR1 SGHNT, CDR2 YENEEA. The CDR3 consists of 13 residues. Trimming pared 2 bases from V and 4 bases from J, leaving 5 bases between. The chain's CDR3 is CASSLSFTGELFF. The DNA for the CDR3 is TGTGCCAGCAGCTTATCCTTCACCGGGGAGCTGTTTTTT.

The V gene is TRBV5-1, the J gene TRBJ1-2; 8 bases align to TRBD1. Trimming removed 4 bases from V and 2 bases from J; junction bases left unmatched: 4. The CDR3 has 14 residues. CDR1 is SGHRS and CDR2 is YFSETQ in the germline V gene. CDR3 region: CASSPTGGNYGYTF. In DNA, the CDR3 is TGCGCCAGCAGCCCAACAGGGGGAAACTATGGCTACACCTTC.

This clone was observed a single time. The chain links TRBV7-9 to TRBJ2-7; 9 bases are shared with TRBD1. Germline V lookup: CDR1 SEHNR, CDR2 FQNEAQ (reference sequence). V lost 3 bases to trimming and J lost 5 bases; unmatched junction nucleotides: 5. The length of the CDR3 is 14 residues. CDR3 loop: CASSFGTGSNEQYF. The CDR3, as DNA: TGTGCCAGCAGCTTCGGGACAGGGTCCAACGAGCAGTACTTC.

V gene TRBV24-1 combines with J gene TRBJ1-1; D may be TRBD1 (6 bases). CDR3 length equals 16 residues. V gave up 5 bases and J gave up 1 base, with 16 bases separating them. Germline CDR1 reads KGHDR; CDR2 reads SFDVKD. CDR3: CATSAQGPSRNTEAFF. The CDR3 DNA reads TGTGCCACCAGTGCACAGGGACCTTCTCGGAACACTGAAGCTTTCTTT.

The rearrangement links TRBV3-1 (or the pseudogene TRBV3-2) to TRBJ2-5, with D maybe TRBD2 (6 bases). CDR1 is LGHDT, CDR2 YNNKEL, per germline (reference sequence). Trimming removed 3 bases from V and 2 bases from J, with 16 bases in between. The CDR3 sequence is 16 residues long. This CDR3 reads CASSQQYLASQETQYF. The CDR3 bases are TGTGCCAGCAGCCAGCAATATCTAGCGAGTCAAGAGACCCAGTACTTC.

The chain couples TRBV4-3 to TRBJ2-7; D may be TRBD2 (7 bases). With 1 base removed from V and 6 bases from J, the gap between germline ends came to 13 bases. There are 14 residues in the CDR3. CDR1 and CDR2 (germline): LGHNA, YSLEER. CDR3 region: CASSQVGGGGEQYF. The DNA for the CDR3 is TGCGCCAGCAGCCAAGTGGGAGGGGGGGGCGAGCAGTACTTC.

The rearrangement links TRBV18 to TRBJ1-5; 10 bases are shared with TRBD1. The CDR3 has 15 amino acids. V trimming: 4 bases; J trimming: 2 bases; junction bases outside the gene matches: 2. Germline V gene data show CDR1 as KGHSH and CDR2 as LQKENI. This CDR3 reads CASSRGTGGNQPQHF. The CDR3, as DNA: TGTGCCAGCTCACGCGGGACAGGGGGCAATCAGCCCCAGCATTTT.

The chain employs TRBV5-5 and TRBJ1-1, with unresolved D. The V and J ends lost 1 base and 1 base respectively, with 8 bases between them. CDR1 is SGHKS and CDR2 is YYEKEE in the germline V gene (reference sequence). This CDR3 comprises 14 residues. DNA of the CDR3: TGTGCCAGCAGCTTGTGGGGAGCGAACACTGAAGCTTTCTTT. Its protein is CASSLWGANTEAFF.

The rearrangement links TRBV21-1 to TRBJ2-1; the table's D call, TRBD1, was not checked against the DNA. TRBV21-1 represents a pseudogene. This CDR3 spans 16 amino acids. DNA for the CDR3: TGTGCCAGCAGCATCGAGACAGGGGCCCCAGGGGATGAGCAGTTCTTC. It translates to CASSIETGAPGDEQFF.

This chain joins TRBV4-1 and TRBJ2-2; TRBD1 is a possible D gene (6 bases). Trimming left V 3 bases short and J 9 bases short, with 17 bases between. CDR3 length: 15 amino acids. The germline CDR1 and CDR2 sequences are MGHRA and YSYEKL. The CDR3, as DNA: TGCGCCAGCAGCCACCGTCCAGGGGAAGTAAGGGAGCTGTTTTTT. Translating it yields CASSHRPGEVRELFF.

The chain joins TRBV7-2 to TRBJ2-7; no reliable D call. Trimming took off 0 bases at V and 2 bases at J, with 8 bases between the two ends. This CDR3 has 14 residues. Germline V lookup: CDR1 SGHTA, CDR2 FQGNSA. CDR3 sequence (DNA): TGTGCCAGCAGCTTAGCACAGAAGACCTACGAGCAGTACTTC. This gives the protein CASSLAQKTYEQYF.

The chain has TRBV7-3 and TRBJ2-3; tentatively, D is TRBD2 (6 bases). CDR3 size: 15 residues. V shed 6 bases and J shed 1 base, with 14 bases lying between them. Looked up from germline, CDR1 is SGHTA and CDR2 is FQGTGA. The CDR3 region has the DNA TGTGCCAGCAGTCTAAATAGCGGCCGCACAGATACGCAGTATTTT. Protein: CASSLNSGRTDTQYF.

This clone has only one observation. The V and J genes are TRBV5-4 and TRBJ2-2; the match to TRBD2 covers 7 bases. This CDR3 is 16 amino acids long. Trimming took 4 bases from V and 1 from J; bases not matched to a gene: 7. CDR1 SGHNT and CDR2 YYREEE come from the germline V gene (reference sequence). The CDR3 loop is CASSQGGRGNTGELFF. The CDR3 DNA reads as TGTGCCAGCAGCCAGGGTGGGAGGGGGAACACCGGGGAGCTGTTTTTT.

V is TRBV12-3 or TRBV12-4 and J is TRBJ1-6; D is perhaps TRBD1 (5 bases). This CDR3 has 12 residues. V dropped 2 bases and J dropped 13 bases, with 9 bases sitting between them. The CDR3 sequence is CASSLSRVPLHF. The CDR3 DNA sequence: TGTGCCAGCAGTTTAAGCAGGGTCCCCCTCCACTTT.

In its sample, this clone was seen a few times. The CDR3 is CASSFGTARGYTF. CDR3 nucleotide sequence: TGCGCCAGCAGCTTCGGGACAGCTCGGGGCTACACCTTC. The chain is built from TRBV5-1 and TRBJ1-2; 7 bases are shared with TRBD1. After removal of 2 bases from V and 8 bases from J, the junction contained 6 bases not matched to a gene. CDR1 SGHRS and CDR2 YFSETQ come from the germline V gene. There are 13 residues in the CDR3.

This chain links TRBV2 with TRBJ2-7, with 8 bases aligning to TRBD1. V shed 3 bases and J 5 bases; nucleotides not matched to a gene: 12. CDR3 length equals 16 residues. Germline CDR1 is SNHLY and CDR2 is FYNNEI. The DNA for the CDR3 is TGTGCCAGCAGTGATAGGAGGACAGGGTATAACGACGAGCAGTACTTC. This codes for CASSDRRTGYNDEQYF.

This clone was picked up a small number of times. This chain links TRBV5-1 with TRBJ1-1; D gene uncertain. The CDR3 consists of 13 residues. Trimming shortened V by 5 bases and J by 1 base, and 9 bases separated the two germline ends. Germline lookup yields CDR1 SGHRS and CDR2 YFSETQ. The CDR3 DNA reads as TGCGCCAGCAGTAATACAGCGAACACTGAAGCTTTCTTT. Its protein product is CASSNTANTEAFF.

The chain recombines TRBV18 with TRBJ2-7, with a weak D call TRBD2 (5 bases). The germline gives CDR1 KGHSH, CDR2 LQKENI. The CDR3 is 13 amino acids. V was shortened by 0 bases and J by 3 bases, with 6 bases between the two germline ends. The CDR3 nucleotides are TGTGCCAGCTCACCACCTGGGAGCTACGAGCAGTACTTC. Translating it yields CASSPPGSYEQYF.

This clone was picked up one time. The rearrangement uses TRBV7-3 and TRBJ2-6, with 9 bases matching TRBD1. The V and J ends lost 5 bases and 2 bases, in that order; junction bases with no gene match: 10. The CDR3 runs to 18 residues. Germline CDR1 and CDR2: SGHTA and FQGTGA. The CDR3 DNA follows: TGTGCCAGCAGCCCTACCGGGACAGGGTTAACTGGGGCCAACGTCCTGACTTTC. This codes for CASSPTGTGLTGANVLTF.

The CDR3 DNA sequence: TGTGCCAGCAGCCCACTTGGACAGGGGCGGTGGTACGAGCAGTACTTC. Amino acids: CASSPLGQGRWYEQYF. The V and J genes are TRBV11-2 and TRBJ2-7; 9 bases line up with TRBD1. V was pared by 5 bases and J by 4 bases, with 12 bases of the junction left unmatched. Germline lookup yields CDR1 SGHAT and CDR2 FQNNGV. There are 16 residues in the CDR3. The full variable domain, its missing parts supplied by reference TRBV11-2 and TRBJ2-7, is EAGVAQSPRYKIIEKRQSVAFWCNPISGHATLYWYQQILGQGPKLLIQFQNNGVVDDSQLPKDRFSAERLKGVDSTLKIQPAKLEDSAVYLCASSPLGQGRWYEQYFGPGTRLTVT.

This clone was picked up one time. CDR3 nucleotides: TGCGCCAGCAGCCGGGACAGGGTAGATGACTATGGCTACACCTTC. Its protein is CASSRDRVDDYGYTF. The J gene is TRBJ1-2, the V gene TRBV5-1; 9 bases are shared with TRBD1. The CDR3 is 15 amino acids. J lost 3 bases, V lost 4 bases, and 7 bases had no gene match. Germline V CDR1 and CDR2: SGHRS, YFSETQ.

The rearrangement joins TRBV28 to TRBJ1-2; 7 bases are shared with TRBD1. Germline V gene lookup returns CDR1 MDHEN and CDR2 SYDVKM. This CDR3 is built from 15 residues. V shed 4 bases and J 3 bases; nucleotides not matched to a gene: 8. CDR3 nucleotides: TGTGCCAGCAGTTGGTGGGACAGAGGGGACTATGGCTACACCTTC. It encodes CASSWWDRGDYGYTF.

V is TRBV19 and J is TRBJ2-7; the match to TRBD1 covers 7 bases. CDR1 is LNHDA and CDR2 is SQIVND in the germline V gene (reference sequence). The V segment lost 3 bases and the J segment 5 bases; nucleotides outside the gene matches: 1. This CDR3 spans 12 amino acids. Here the CDR3 DNA reads TGTGCCAGTAGTATGACAGGGAACGAGCAGTACTTC. Translation gives CASSMTGNEQYF.

The chain is built from TRBV7-8 and TRBJ2-7, with 8 bases fitting TRBD2. CDR1 and CDR2 from the germline V gene are SGHVS and FQNEAQ. V shed 5 bases, J shed 7 bases, and the junction held 13 bases outside the gene matches. The CDR3 consists of 15 residues. The CDR3 loop is CASSPHLGTSYEQYF. The DNA of the CDR3 is TGTGCCAGCAGCCCGCACCTCGGGACTAGTTATGAGCAGTACTTC.

This chain joins TRBV30 and TRBJ2-5; 7 bases are shared with TRBD2. In germline, CDR1 is GTSNPN, CDR2 SVGIG (reference sequence). The CDR3 contains 14 residues. The ends lost 2 bases at V and 1 base at J; junction bases unmatched: 4. DNA for the CDR3: TGTGCCTGGAGTTTGGGAGGGAGCCAAGAGACCCAGTACTTC. Translating gives CAWSLGGSQETQYF.